These 28 T cell receptor beta chains originate from one sample sequenced in a study of cytomegalovirus exposure and HLA in healthy donors. 60 Vbeta and 13 Jbeta primers were used in PCR. Generated by immunoSEQ multiplex PCR, the TCRdb table keeps only in-frame clones and is missing some. The repertoire consists of about 140,000 clones, with 60% to 80% occurring once and the leading ten covering around 4.9%. The sample comprised PBMCs. The receptors originated from a male donor in good health and CMV-seronegative.

This clone was seen just once. The chain joins TRBV29-1 to TRBJ2-5; D is perhaps TRBD1 (5 bases). CDR1 is SQVTM and CDR2 is ANQGSEA in the germline V gene. Trimming cost V 4 bases and J 4 bases, with 10 bases left between them. The CDR3 covers 12 residues. The CDR3: CSVARGGETQYF. CDR3 DNA sequence: TGCAGCGTTGCAAGGGGTGGAGAGACCCAGTACTTC.

This chain joins TRBV15 and TRBJ1-1, with a possible D match to TRBD1 (6 bases). The CDR3 extends over 12 amino acids. Trimming pared 3 bases from V and 9 bases from J, leaving 11 bases between. CDR1 is LNHNV and CDR2 is YYDKDF in the germline V gene (reference sequence). The CDR3 spells CATSSPRGKAFF. For the CDR3, the DNA is TGTGCCACCAGCAGCCCTAGGGGGAAAGCTTTCTTT.

The V call is TRBV7-9, the J call TRBJ1-1; D is unclear. CDR3 size: 14 residues. The V end lost 3 bases, the J end lost 11 bases, and 19 bases lay between the germline ends. Germline values: CDR1 SEHNR, CDR2 FQNEAQ (reference sequence). The CDR3 DNA sequence: TGTGCCAGCAGCTTTGAGGGAGAGGCGGCGGGGGCTTTCTTT. It is translated as CASSFEGEAAGAFF.

CDR3 in DNA: TGCAGCGTTGATAGGCCGACTAGCTCCTACAATGAGCAGTTCTTC. Translation: CSVDRPTSSYNEQFF. The genes are TRBV29-1 and TRBJ2-1, with a possible D match to TRBD2 (6 bases). Per the germline V gene, CDR1 is SQVTM and CDR2 is ANQGSEA. The CDR3 runs to 15 residues. V shed 3 bases and J shed 0 bases, with 12 bases lying between them.

The chain employs TRBV9 and TRBJ2-3; a possible D gene is TRBD1 (6 bases). V gave up 0 bases and J gave up 6 bases, with 14 bases separating them. The length of the CDR3 is 15 residues. The germline gives CDR1 SGDLS, CDR2 YYNGEE. For the CDR3, the DNA is TGTGCCAGCAGCGTAGGGGGGTCAGGGGCGGATACGCAGTATTTT. It is translated as CASSVGGSGADTQYF.

The gene calls are TRBV11-2 and TRBJ2-5; maybe TRBD2 (5 bases). Per germline, CDR1 SGHAT and CDR2 FQNNGV. The CDR3 runs to 12 residues. The V end was cut by 5 bases, the J end by 5 bases, with 9 bases between. The CDR3 sequence: CASSPGMETQYF. The CDR3 nucleotides are TGTGCCAGCAGCCCGGGAATGGAGACCCAGTACTTC.

The chain employs TRBV7-6 and TRBJ2-5; 7 positions match TRBD1. V was clipped by 4 bases and J by 5 bases; unmatched bases: 10. CDR3 length equals 15 residues. Per the germline V gene, CDR1 is SGHVS and CDR2 is FNYEAQ. The CDR3 DNA is TGTGCCAGCAGCTCCCGACAGGGTATTACCGAGACCCAGTACTTC. Its protein is CASSSRQGITETQYF.

J is TRBJ1-6 and V is TRBV10-3, with 8 bases fitting TRBD1. CDR1 and CDR2 from the germline V gene are ENHRY and SYGVKD. Losses at the gene ends were 0 bases for V and 8 bases for J; bases not matched to a gene: 6. The CDR3 consists of 16 residues. The CDR3 sequence: CAISESGDRSYSPLHF. In DNA form, the CDR3 reads TGTGCCATCAGTGAGTCGGGGGACAGGTCCTATTCACCCCTCCACTTT.

The table lists this clone with a few counts. The chain couples TRBV7-9 to TRBJ2-3; 9 bases match TRBD1. The CDR3 covers 16 residues. Germline lookup yields CDR1 SEHNR and CDR2 FQNEAQ (reference sequence). With 5 bases clipped from V and 2 bases from J, the junction kept 8 bases outside the gene matches. CDR3 nucleotides: TGTGCCAGCAGCGAAACGACAGGGGGGTACACAGATACGCAGTATTTT. Its translation: CASSETTGGYTDTQYF. Looking up the rest from reference TRBV7-9 and TRBJ2-3 gives the full variable domain: DTGVSQNPRHKITKRGQNVTFRCDPISEHNRLYWYRQTLGQGPEFLTYFQNEAQLEKSRLLSDRFSAERPKGSFSTLEIQRTEQGDSAMYLCASSETTGGYTDTQYFGPGTRLTVL.

The rearrangement joins TRBV28 to TRBJ2-7; D is possibly TRBD2 (5 bases). The CDR3 contains 11 residues. V was cut by 3 bases and J by 9 bases, with 9 bases left in between. CDR1 is MDHEN, CDR2 SYDVKM, per germline. For the CDR3, the DNA is TGTGCCAGCAGTTTTGAGGGTAGGCAGTACTTC. Its translation is CASSFEGRQYF.

This clone was seen only once. This rearrangement joins TRBV11-1 to TRBJ1-1, with 10 bases identical to TRBD1. The germline gives CDR1 SGHAT, CDR2 FQDESV (reference sequence). The CDR3 consists of 16 residues. The V segment lost 4 bases and the J segment 0 bases; nucleotides outside the gene matches: 5. The CDR3 sequence: CASSSGDRGMNTEAFF. DNA for the CDR3: TGTGCCAGCAGCTCGGGGGACAGGGGAATGAACACTGAAGCTTTCTTT.

This chain connects TRBV19 to TRBJ1-1; D is perhaps TRBD1 (5 bases). The CDR3 loop spans 14 amino acids. Trimming removed 7 bases at V and 5 bases at J, with 17 bases between. In germline, CDR1 is LNHDA, CDR2 SQIVND (reference sequence). CDR3 bases: TGTGCCAGTATCCAGGTAGACCGGGGGACTGAAGCTTTCTTT. Translating it yields CASIQVDRGTEAFF.

The chain couples TRBV2 to TRBJ2-6; TRBD1 agrees at 7 bases. This CDR3 has 14 residues. Looked up from germline, CDR1 is SNHLY and CDR2 is FYNNEI. V lost 5 bases to trimming and J lost 4 bases; unmatched junction nucleotides: 2. CDR3 coding DNA: TGTGCCAGCAGTACAGGGGCCGGGGCCAACGTCCTGACTTTC. Translated: CASSTGAGANVLTF.

The chain has TRBV6-5 and TRBJ1-5, with D possibly TRBD1 on 6 matching bases. Germline V lookup: CDR1 MNHEY, CDR2 SVGAGI. This CDR3 is built from 15 residues. Between the trimmed V and J ends, which lost 8 bases and 5 bases, there was a span of 19 bases. The CDR3 DNA sequence: TGTGCCAGCTCCTTAGCGGGGGGGCAGGATCAGCCCCAGCATTTT. Protein product: CASSLAGGQDQPQHF.

The rearrangement uses TRBV4-3 and TRBJ1-1; weak D call: TRBD1 (5 bases). Trimming took 0 bases from V and 7 from J, leaving 9 bases between them. Germline V CDR1 and CDR2: LGHNA, YSLEER. The CDR3 totals 13 residues. The CDR3 spells CASSQDLGGEAFF. The DNA of the CDR3 is TGCGCCAGCAGCCAAGATTTGGGGGGTGAAGCTTTCTTT.

The chain combines TRBV9 with TRBJ2-3, with D hard to call. Germline assignment: CDR1 SGDLS and CDR2 YYNGEE. Trimming removed 0 bases from V and 6 bases from J, with 5 bases in between. This CDR3 is built from 12 residues. CDR3 sequence reads: CASSVGRDTQYF. The CDR3 bases are TGTGCCAGCAGCGTAGGTCGGGATACGCAGTATTTT.

V and J are TRBV4-1 and TRBJ1-6; no definite D call. There are 15 residues in the CDR3. Trimming took 0 bases from V and 9 from J, leaving 12 bases between them. The germline CDR1 and CDR2 sequences are MGHRA and YSYEKL. DNA of the CDR3: TGCGCCAGCAGCCAAGAGTGGACTGGTCGTTCACCCCTCCACTTT. Its translation is CASSQEWTGRSPLHF.

The rearrangement joins TRBV5-8 to TRBJ2-3; the D gene is possibly TRBD2 (5 bases). V was trimmed by 1 base and J by 1 base, leaving 10 bases between them. Germline CDR1 and CDR2: SGHTS and YDEGEE. This CDR3 has 15 residues. CDR3 residues: CASSLILAGTDTQYF. As DNA, the CDR3 is TGTGCCAGCAGCTTGATTCTAGCCGGCACAGATACGCAGTATTTT.

A single count supports this clone. The V call is TRBV6-6, the J call TRBJ1-2; 7 nucleotides agree with TRBD1. This CDR3 comprises 14 residues. The J segment lost 8 bases and the V segment lost 0 bases, leaving 6 bases of the junction unmatched. Germline CDR1 MNHNY, CDR2 SVGAGI (reference sequence). The CDR3, as DNA: TGTGCCAGCAGTTACTCGGAGGGGGCGGGGGGCTACACCTTC. Its translation: CASSYSEGAGGYTF.

The rearrangement joins TRBV5-1 to TRBJ2-2; 7 positions match TRBD1. The germline V gene has CDR1 SGHRS and CDR2 YFSETQ. CDR3 size: 15 residues. J lost 7 bases, V lost 3 bases, and 9 bases had no gene match. The CDR3 DNA follows: TGCGCCAGCAGCTCTACAGGGGATAGAAACGGGGAGCTGTTTTTT. Amino acid sequence: CASSSTGDRNGELFF.

The chain couples TRBV4-1 to TRBJ2-3; 10 positions agree with TRBD1. The CDR3 runs to 18 residues. Looked up from germline, CDR1 is MGHRA and CDR2 is YSYEKL. Trimming at V came to 2 bases and at J to 1 base, leaving 9 bases not matched to a gene. CDR3 DNA sequence: TGCGCCAGCAGCCAATACGGGACAGGGGAGAGTGGCACAGATACGCAGTATTTT. Translating gives CASSQYGTGESGTDTQYF.

V and J are TRBV4-3 and TRBJ2-1, with 13 positions matching TRBD2. The CDR3 is 16 residues long. Germline CDR1 reads LGHNA; CDR2 reads YSLEER. After removal of 4 bases from V and 0 bases from J, the junction contained 0 bases not matched to a gene. CDR3 bases: TGCGCCAGCAGCCGGACTAGCGGGGGCTCCTACAATGAGCAGTTCTTC. Translating it yields CASSRTSGGSYNEQFF.

The chain links TRBV7-2 to TRBJ2-7; D is undetermined. The CDR3 is 12 residues long. Deletions cut 4 bases from V and 0 bases from J, with 4 bases between. Germline values: CDR1 SGHTA, CDR2 FQGNSA. The CDR3: CASSSNSYEQYF. The CDR3 DNA is TGTGCCAGCAGCTCCAACTCCTACGAGCAGTACTTC.

J is TRBJ2-1 and V is TRBV2; 13 bases fit TRBD2. The junction had 15 bases not matched to a gene; V was cut back by 6 bases and J by 13 bases. The CDR3 sequence is 16 residues long. Germline V lookup: CDR1 SNHLY, CDR2 FYNNEI. The DNA of the CDR3 is TGTGCCAGCAGCCAACTAGCGGGGGGGACGACTAATTCACAGTTCTTC. This translates into CASSQLAGGTTNSQFF.

This clone has just a few counts. The V call is TRBV11-2, the J call TRBJ1-2; D may be TRBD1 (5 bases). V was clipped by 5 bases and J by 4 bases, with 14 bases between them. The CDR3 runs 14 residues. Germline CDR1 is SGHAT and CDR2 is FQNNGV. The CDR3 spells CASSLAGSTYGYTF. CDR3 coding DNA: TGTGCCAGCAGCCTAGCAGGGTCCACCTATGGCTACACCTTC.

The rearrangement uses TRBV6-5 and TRBJ2-3; tentatively, D is TRBD1 (5 bases). CDR1 and CDR2 (germline): MNHEY, SVGAGI. This CDR3 comprises 14 residues. The germline V and J ends were trimmed by 6 bases and 2 bases, with 12 bases remaining between them. The CDR3 loop reads CASRTDSFTDTQYF. The CDR3 DNA follows: TGTGCCAGCAGGACCGACAGTTTCACAGATACGCAGTATTTT.

J is TRBJ2-1 and V is TRBV19; the D gene is possibly TRBD1 (6 bases). The CDR3 is 17 residues long. Germline values: CDR1 LNHDA, CDR2 SQIVND (reference sequence). The V gene lost 5 bases and the J gene lost 0 bases, with 17 bases spanning the gap. CDR3 nucleotides: TGTGCCAGTAGTGGTTCCGGGACACTGAGCTCCTACAATGAGCAGTTCTTC. This translates into CASSGSGTLSSYNEQFF.

This clone was detected only once. V is TRBV25-1 and J is TRBJ2-5; D perhaps matches TRBD2 (6 bases). The J call may be in error: the DNA end matches TRBJ2-7 better. Germline V CDR1 and CDR2: MGHDK, SYGVNS. This CDR3 has 13 residues. The CDR3, as DNA: TGTGCCAGCAGTCCTAGCGCCAGGGACGAGCAGTACTTC. This translates into CASSPSARDEQYF.